This TCR beta chain came from a study of tumor and adjacent non-tumor tissue in lung cancer. Study overall: There were 11 to 13 adenocarcinoma, a couple of squamous cell carcinoma and 1 small cell lung cancer cases. The patients, approximately 9 men and several women, were about 30 to 85 with stage I to III disease.

Germline V CDR1 and CDR2: SGHDN, FVKESK. CDR3 length: 15 amino acids. V lost 0 bases to trimming and J lost 15 bases, with 21 bases between them. This sample's RNA came from whole unsorted tissue. More than 3 cm separated this lung sample from the edge of the tumor. Donors were chemotherapy-naive, newly diagnosed lung cancer surgical patients in China, August–late 2014. As to this clonotype: Its antigen is not identified.

Study outcomes and limitations: Compared with tumor, normal lung showed significantly lower TCR diversity.

The library came from three nested PCR rounds adapted from ARM-PCR protocols. MiXCR was run by TCRdb on the multiplex PCR reads, yielding one entry per CDR3 protein. This sample carries about 98,000 distinct CDR3 sequences, 80% of them seen once, and the ten largest clones take under 40%. This TCR came from a man in his 60s with small cell lung cancer. This chain joins TRBV14 and TRBJ2-1; D not resolved. Sequenced: distant non-tumor lung tissue. This CDR3 is CASSQEETSYNKRFF. CDR3 nucleotide sequence: TGTGCCAGCAGCCAAGAGGAGACGTCCTACAATAAGCGGTTCTTC.